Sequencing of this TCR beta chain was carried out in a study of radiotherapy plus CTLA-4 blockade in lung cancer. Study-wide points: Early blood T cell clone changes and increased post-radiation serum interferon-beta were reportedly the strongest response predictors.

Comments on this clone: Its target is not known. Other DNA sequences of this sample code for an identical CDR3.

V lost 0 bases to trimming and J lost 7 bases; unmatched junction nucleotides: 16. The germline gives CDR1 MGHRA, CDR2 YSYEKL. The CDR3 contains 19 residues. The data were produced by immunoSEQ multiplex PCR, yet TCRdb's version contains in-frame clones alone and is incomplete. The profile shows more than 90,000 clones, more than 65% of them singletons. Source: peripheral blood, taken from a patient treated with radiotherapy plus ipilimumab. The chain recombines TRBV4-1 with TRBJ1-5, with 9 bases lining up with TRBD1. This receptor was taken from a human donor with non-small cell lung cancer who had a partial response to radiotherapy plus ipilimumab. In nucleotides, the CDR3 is TGCGCCAGCAGCCAAGAATCGGGTTCCGGACAGGGGAGGTTCCAGCCCCAGCATTTT. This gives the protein CASSQESGSGQGRFQPQHF.